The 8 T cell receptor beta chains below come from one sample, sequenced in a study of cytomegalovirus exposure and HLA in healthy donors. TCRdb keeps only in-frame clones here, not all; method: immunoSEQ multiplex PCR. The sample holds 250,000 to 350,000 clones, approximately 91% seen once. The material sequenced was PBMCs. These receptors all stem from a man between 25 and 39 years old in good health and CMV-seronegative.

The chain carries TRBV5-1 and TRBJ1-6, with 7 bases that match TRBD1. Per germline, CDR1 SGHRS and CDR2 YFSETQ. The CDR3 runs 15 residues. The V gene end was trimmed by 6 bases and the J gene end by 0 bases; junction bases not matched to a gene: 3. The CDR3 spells CASKGASSYNSPLHF. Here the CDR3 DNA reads TGCGCCAGCAAGGGGGCAAGCTCCTATAATTCACCCCTCCACTTT.

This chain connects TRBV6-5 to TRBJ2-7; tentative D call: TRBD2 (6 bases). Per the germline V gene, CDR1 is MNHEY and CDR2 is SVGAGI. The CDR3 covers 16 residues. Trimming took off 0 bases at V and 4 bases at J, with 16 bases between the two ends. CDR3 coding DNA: TGTGCCAGCAGTTACTCTGCGGGACTCGCCCCTTACGAGCAGTACTTC. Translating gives CASSYSAGLAPYEQYF.

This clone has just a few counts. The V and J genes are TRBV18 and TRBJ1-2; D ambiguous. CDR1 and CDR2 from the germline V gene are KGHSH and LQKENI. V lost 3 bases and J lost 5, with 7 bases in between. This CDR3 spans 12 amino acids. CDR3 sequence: CASSPQAYGYTF. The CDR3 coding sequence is TGTGCCAGCTCACCTCAGGCTTATGGCTACACCTTC.

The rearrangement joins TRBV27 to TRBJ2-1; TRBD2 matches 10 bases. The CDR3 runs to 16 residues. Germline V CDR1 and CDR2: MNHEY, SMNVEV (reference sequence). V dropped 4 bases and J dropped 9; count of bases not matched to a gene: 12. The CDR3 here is CASSSGLAPRGGEQFF. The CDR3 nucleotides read TGTGCCAGCAGTTCGGGACTAGCGCCGCGAGGAGGTGAGCAGTTCTTC.

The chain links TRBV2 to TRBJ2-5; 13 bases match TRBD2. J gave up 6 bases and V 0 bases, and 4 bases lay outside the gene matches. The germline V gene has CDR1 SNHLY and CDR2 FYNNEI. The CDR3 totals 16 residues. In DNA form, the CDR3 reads TGTGCCAGCAGTGAAGCCGAACTAGCGGGGGGGAAGACCCAGTACTTC. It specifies CASSEAELAGGKTQYF.

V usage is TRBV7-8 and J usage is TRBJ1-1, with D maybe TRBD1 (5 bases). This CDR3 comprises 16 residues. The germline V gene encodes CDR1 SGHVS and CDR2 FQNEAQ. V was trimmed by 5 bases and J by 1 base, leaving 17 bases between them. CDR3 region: CASSGRERRGNTEAFF. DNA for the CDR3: TGTGCCAGCAGCGGTAGGGAACGAAGGGGGAACACTGAAGCTTTCTTT. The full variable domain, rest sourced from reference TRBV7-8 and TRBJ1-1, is GAGVSQSPRYKVAKRGQDVALRCDPISGHVSLFWYQQALGQGPEFLTYFQNEAQLDKSGLPSDRFFAERPEGSVSTLKIQRTQQEDSAVYLCASSGRERRGNTEAFFGQGTRLTVV.

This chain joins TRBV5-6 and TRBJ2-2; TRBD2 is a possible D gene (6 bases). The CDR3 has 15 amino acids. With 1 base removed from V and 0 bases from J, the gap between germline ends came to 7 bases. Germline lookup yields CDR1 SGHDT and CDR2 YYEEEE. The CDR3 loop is CASSLWGANTGELFF. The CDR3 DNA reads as TGTGCCAGCAGCTTGTGGGGGGCGAACACCGGGGAGCTGTTTTTT. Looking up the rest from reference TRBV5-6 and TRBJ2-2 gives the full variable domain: DAGVTQSPTHLIKTRGQQVTLRCSPKSGHDTVSWYQQALGQGPQFIFQYYEEEERQRGNFPDRFSGHQFPNYSSELNVNALLLGDSALYLCASSLWGANTGELFFGEGSRLTVL.

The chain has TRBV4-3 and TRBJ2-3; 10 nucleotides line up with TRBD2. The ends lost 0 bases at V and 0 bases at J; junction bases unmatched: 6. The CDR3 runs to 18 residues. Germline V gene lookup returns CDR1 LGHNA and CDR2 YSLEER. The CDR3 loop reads CASSQEPTSGTSTDTQYF. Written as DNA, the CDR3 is TGCGCCAGCAGCCAAGAGCCCACTAGCGGGACAAGCACAGATACGCAGTATTTT.